This T cell receptor beta chain was obtained from a study of PD-1 blockade in classical Hodgkin lymphoma. Study-wide results and limits: By C4D1 there was a significant rise in CD4+ TCR diversity but not in CD8+ TCR diversity.

Clones were read by immunoSEQ multiplex PCR, and TCRdb kept only the in-frame ones, dropping some. The sample shows more than 30,000 clones, 88% of them seen only once. The germline gives CDR1 MGHDK, CDR2 SYGVNS. This CDR3 comprises 17 residues. The ends were cut back, 3 bases at V and 2 bases at J, with 17 bases in the middle. In every patient, relapse followed autologous stem cell transplantation, while exposure to brentuximab vedotin differed. Of note for this clone: Its antigen is not known.

The sequence was obtained from a human donor with classical Hodgkin lymphoma. This chain joins TRBV25-1 and TRBJ1-5, with D maybe TRBD1 (5 bases). The sample here was peripheral blood mononuclear cells (PBMCs), taken before the second cycle of nivolumab. CDR3 amino acids: CASSDSRGGGGNQPQHF. In DNA, the CDR3 is TGTGCCAGCAGTGACTCAAGAGGCGGAGGGGGCAATCAGCCCCAGCATTTT.